One and the same sample provided the 10 T cell receptor beta chains below, sequenced in a study of beta chain features in type 1 diabetes. Expressed TCRB transcripts were sequenced because the isolated RNA had all been reverse transcribed beforehand. Assay: immunoSEQ multiplex PCR; the TCRdb copy retains only in-frame clones and omits some. This table holds 850,000 to 900,000 clones, 15% to 20% found once. The sequencing input was naive CD4+ T cells from blood. The receptors shown here come from a woman between 18 and 29 years old in good health.

This clone was seen only a few times. V usage is TRBV28 and J usage is TRBJ1-4, with D perhaps TRBD1 (6 bases). V was clipped by 5 bases and J by 7 bases, with 14 bases between them. CDR1 is MDHEN and CDR2 is SYDVKM in the germline V gene. The CDR3 consists of 14 residues. This chain's CDR3 is CASSQRGAGEKLFF. In DNA form, the CDR3 reads TGTGCCAGCAGTCAAAGGGGGGCCGGTGAAAAACTGTTTTTT.

This clone was counted a few times. This rearrangement joins TRBV29-1 to TRBJ2-3, with a tentative D call TRBD1 (5 bases). Trimming stripped 7 bases from V and 9 bases from J, with 14 bases between. In germline, CDR1 is SQVTM, CDR2 ANQGSEA. The CDR3 sequence is 11 residues long. DNA for the CDR3: TGCAGCGCCGGAGACAGTAAAACGCAGTATTTT. Translation gives CSAGDSKTQYF.

The chain links TRBV6-6 to TRBJ2-1; weak D call: TRBD1 (6 bases). The CDR3 sequence is 14 residues long. The germline V gene has CDR1 MNHNY and CDR2 SVGAGI (reference sequence). Trimming shortened V by 5 bases and J by 3 bases, and 11 bases separated the two germline ends. CDR3 residues: CASSSRTVYNEQFF. Written as DNA, the CDR3 is TGTGCCAGCAGTAGCCGGACAGTCTACAATGAGCAGTTCTTC.

The CDR3 DNA reads TGTGCCAGCAGCCACCCGGGGACGGACACTGAAGCTTTCTTT. Its protein product is CASSHPGTDTEAFF. The V call is TRBV6-1, the J call TRBJ1-1, with D possibly being TRBD1 (5 bases). This CDR3 has 14 amino acids. Trimming took 6 bases from V and 3 from J, leaving 14 bases between them. The germline V gene encodes CDR1 MNHNS and CDR2 SASEGT.

This sequence joins TRBV7-9 and TRBJ1-1; no clear D gene. Between the trimmed V and J ends, which lost 5 bases and 3 bases, there was a span of 10 bases. Germline assignment: CDR1 SEHNR and CDR2 FQNEAQ (reference sequence). This CDR3 is 13 amino acids long. The CDR3 DNA is TGTGCCAGCAGCCAAGCCGGCGACACTGAAGCTTTCTTT. Amino acids: CASSQAGDTEAFF.

This clone was picked up a small number of times. CDR3 sequence reads: CASSLGAWQGPFEQYF. The CDR3 nucleotides read TGTGCCAGCAGCTTAGGTGCGTGGCAGGGGCCCTTCGAGCAGTACTTC. This chain joins TRBV13 and TRBJ2-7, with D possibly TRBD1 on 6 matching bases. Germline V CDR1 and CDR2: PRHDT, FYEKMQ (reference sequence). V was shortened by 0 bases and J by 6 bases, with 18 bases between the two germline ends. The CDR3 sequence is 16 residues long.

The chain employs TRBV5-1 and TRBJ2-7, with 8 bases lining up with TRBD1. Per the germline V gene, CDR1 is SGHRS and CDR2 is YFSETQ. V was pared by 0 bases and J by 3 bases, with 5 bases of the junction left unmatched. The CDR3 contains 15 residues. The CDR3 DNA reads TGCGCCAGCAGCTTGGAATGGGACAGGAACTACGAGCAGTACTTC. It is translated as CASSLEWDRNYEQYF.

V and J are TRBV6-6 and TRBJ2-5, with D perhaps TRBD2 (5 bases). There are 12 residues in the CDR3. The germline V gene has CDR1 MNHNY and CDR2 SVGAGI (reference sequence). V dropped 2 bases and J dropped 10 bases, with 11 bases sitting between them. CDR3 bases: TGTGCCAGCAGTTACAGGTCCGGGATCCAGTACTTC. Translation gives CASSYRSGIQYF.

This clone has just a few counts. The V call is TRBV18, the J call TRBJ1-1; D remains unclear. Germline loops: CDR1 KGHSH, CDR2 LQKENI. V was cut by 8 bases and J by 0 bases, with 10 bases left in between. CDR3 size: 13 residues. For the CDR3, the DNA is TGTGCCAGCAGGGAATCCCTGAACACTGAAGCTTTCTTT. It yields the protein CASRESLNTEAFF.

The rearrangement uses TRBV28 and TRBJ2-3, with no clear D. V lost 2 bases and J 1 base, leaving 10 bases between the germline ends. The CDR3 spans 15 residues. Germline assignment: CDR1 MDHEN and CDR2 SYDVKM. Here the CDR3 reads CASSLAVSGTDTQYF. CDR3 DNA sequence: TGTGCCAGCAGTTTAGCAGTGTCGGGCACAGATACGCAGTATTTT.